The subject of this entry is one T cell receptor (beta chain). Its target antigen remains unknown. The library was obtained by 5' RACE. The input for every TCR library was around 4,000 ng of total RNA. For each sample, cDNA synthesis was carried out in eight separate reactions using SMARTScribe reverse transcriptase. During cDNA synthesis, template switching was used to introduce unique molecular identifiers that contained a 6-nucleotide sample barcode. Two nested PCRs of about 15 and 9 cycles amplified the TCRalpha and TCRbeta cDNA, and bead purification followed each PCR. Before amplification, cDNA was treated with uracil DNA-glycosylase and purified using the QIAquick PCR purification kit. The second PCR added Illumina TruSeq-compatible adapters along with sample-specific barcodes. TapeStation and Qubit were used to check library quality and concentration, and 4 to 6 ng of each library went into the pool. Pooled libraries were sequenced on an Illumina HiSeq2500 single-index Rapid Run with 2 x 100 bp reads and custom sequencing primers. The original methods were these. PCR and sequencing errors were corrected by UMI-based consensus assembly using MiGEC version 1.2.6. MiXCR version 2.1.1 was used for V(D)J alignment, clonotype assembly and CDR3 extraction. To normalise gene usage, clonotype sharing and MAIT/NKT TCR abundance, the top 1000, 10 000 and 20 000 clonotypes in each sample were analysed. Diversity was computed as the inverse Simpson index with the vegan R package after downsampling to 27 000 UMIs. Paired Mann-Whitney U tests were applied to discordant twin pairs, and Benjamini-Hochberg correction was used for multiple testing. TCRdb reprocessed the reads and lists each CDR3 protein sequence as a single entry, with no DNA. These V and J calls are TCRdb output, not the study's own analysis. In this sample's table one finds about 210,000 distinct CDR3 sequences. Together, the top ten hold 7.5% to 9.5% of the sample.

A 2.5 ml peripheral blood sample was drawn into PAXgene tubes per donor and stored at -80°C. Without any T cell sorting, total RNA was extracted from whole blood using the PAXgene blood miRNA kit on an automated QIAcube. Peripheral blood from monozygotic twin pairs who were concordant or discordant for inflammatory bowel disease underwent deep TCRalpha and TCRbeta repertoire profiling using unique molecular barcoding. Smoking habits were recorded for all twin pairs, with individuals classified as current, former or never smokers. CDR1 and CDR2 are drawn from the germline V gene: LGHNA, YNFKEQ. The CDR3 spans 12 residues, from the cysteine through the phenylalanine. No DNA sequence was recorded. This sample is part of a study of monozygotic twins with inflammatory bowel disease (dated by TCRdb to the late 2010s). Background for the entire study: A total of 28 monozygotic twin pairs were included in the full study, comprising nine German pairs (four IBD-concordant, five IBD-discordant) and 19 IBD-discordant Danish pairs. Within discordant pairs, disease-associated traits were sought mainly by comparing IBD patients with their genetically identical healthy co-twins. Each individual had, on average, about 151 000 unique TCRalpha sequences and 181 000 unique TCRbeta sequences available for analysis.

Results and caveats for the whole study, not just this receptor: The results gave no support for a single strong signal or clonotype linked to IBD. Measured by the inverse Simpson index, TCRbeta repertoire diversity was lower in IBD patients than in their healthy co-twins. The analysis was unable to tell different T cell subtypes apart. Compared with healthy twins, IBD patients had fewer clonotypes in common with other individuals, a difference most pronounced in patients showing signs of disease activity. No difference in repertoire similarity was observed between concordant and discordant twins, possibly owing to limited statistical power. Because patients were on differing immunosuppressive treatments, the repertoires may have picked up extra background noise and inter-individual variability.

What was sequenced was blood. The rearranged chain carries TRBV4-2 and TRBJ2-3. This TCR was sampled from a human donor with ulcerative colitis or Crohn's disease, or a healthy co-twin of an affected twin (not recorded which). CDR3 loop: CASSQAVNTQYF.